This entry concerns a single T cell receptor beta chain. This record belongs to a study of T cell changes during pregnancy in multiple sclerosis. Profiled with immunoSEQ multiplex PCR; TCRdb holds only in-frame clones, not every one. The sample carries tens of thousands of clones, more than 75% recorded once. The trim removed 0 bases at V and 1 base at J, leaving 2 bases unmatched. This CDR3 has 16 residues. The germline V gene encodes CDR1 LGHNA and CDR2 YNFKEQ. This chain links TRBV4-2 with TRBJ1-2, with 10 bases lining up with TRBD1. The sequence was collected from a female donor in good health, enrolled as a control in a pregnancy study. Material: peripheral blood, obtained in the third trimester of pregnancy. CDR3 protein: CASSQEDRGVNYGYTF. Written as DNA, the CDR3 is TGTGCCAGCAGCCAAGAGGACAGGGGGGTTAACTATGGCTACACCTTC.